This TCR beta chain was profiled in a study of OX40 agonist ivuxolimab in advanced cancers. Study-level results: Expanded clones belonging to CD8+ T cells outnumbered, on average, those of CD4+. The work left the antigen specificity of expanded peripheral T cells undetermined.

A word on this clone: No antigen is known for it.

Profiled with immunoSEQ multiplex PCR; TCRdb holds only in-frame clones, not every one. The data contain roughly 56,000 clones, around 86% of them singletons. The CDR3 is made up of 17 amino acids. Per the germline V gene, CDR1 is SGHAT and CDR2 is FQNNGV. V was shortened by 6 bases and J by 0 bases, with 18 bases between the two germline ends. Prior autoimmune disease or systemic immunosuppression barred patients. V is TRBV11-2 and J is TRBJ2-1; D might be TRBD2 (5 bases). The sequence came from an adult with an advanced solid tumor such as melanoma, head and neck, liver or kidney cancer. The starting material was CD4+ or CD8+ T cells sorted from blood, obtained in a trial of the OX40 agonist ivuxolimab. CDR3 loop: CASSIRSGQSSYNEQFF. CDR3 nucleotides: TGTGCCAGCAGTATAAGGAGCGGCCAGAGCTCCTACAATGAGCAGTTCTTC.